Sequencing of this T cell receptor (beta chain) was carried out in a study of T cells after yellow fever vaccination. Findings and limits, study-wide: Most clones from primary vaccination were detected again post-booster (about 95% CD4, 70% to 90% CD8). Abundant clonotypes from the bulk population could have been carried over as contaminants into FACS-sorted repertoires.

Note on this clonotype: Antigen specificity is unknown.

The CDR3 contains 15 residues. Germline V gene lookup returns CDR1 SGHVS and CDR2 FQNEAQ. V gave up 5 bases and J gave up 3 bases; unmatched junction bases: 3. TCRdb reprocessed the 5' RACE reads via MiXCR and lists one record per CDR3 protein. This repertoire shows some 240,000 distinct CDR3 sequences, 2.5% to 3.5% found once; its top ten account for roughly 3%. The receptor comes from a man aged 18 to 30 who received the YFV17D yellow fever vaccine. The rearrangement uses TRBV7-8 and TRBJ1-4; 10 bases line up with TRBD1. Sequencing used CD4+ T cells sorted from PBMCs, obtained 10 days after the yellow fever booster vaccination. CDR3 nucleotide sequence: TGTGCCAGCAGCCGACAGGGGGCGGCTAATGAAAAACTGTTTTTT. Translation gives CASSRQGAANEKLFF.